This record covers a single TCR beta chain. This record belongs to a study of blood T cell repertoires in COVID-19. Only in-frame clones appear in the TCRdb table, and some are missing; sequencing was by immunoSEQ multiplex PCR. Of about 76,000 clones in the sample, 70% to 90% are singletons; the top ten hold roughly 9.3%. The TCR was taken from a man aged 45 to 65 with COVID-19, enrolled during active disease. Input material: peripheral blood.

The DNA of the CDR3 is TGCGCCAGCAGCCCCGTAACTAGCGGGAGTACCAAGACCCAGTACTTC. Its translation is CASSPVTSGSTKTQYF. The rearrangement uses TRBV5-1 and TRBJ2-5, with TRBD2 identical over 11 bases. The CDR3 totals 16 residues. Germline V gene sequence: CDR1 SGHRS, CDR2 YFSETQ. The V segment lost 4 bases and the J segment 6 bases; nucleotides outside the gene matches: 11.